This TCR beta chain was sequenced in a study of shared clonotypes between healthy human individuals. The CDR3 runs to 20 residues. The study's findings and limits: Memory subsets generally showed smaller estimated richness than naive subsets did. Collection of samples was limited to blood; tissue repertoires likely differ.

Concerning this clone itself: Its antigen is not known.

Researchers ran the assay at a deep level. Method: immunoSEQ multiplex PCR; TCRdb's copy keeps in-frame clones and lacks some. The table lists millions of clones, 93% of them singletons, with under 0.45% in the top ten. The chain is built from TRBV21-1 and TRBJ2-4; the DNA was not compared with TRBD1, the D call given in the table. TRBV21-1 is a recognized pseudogene. The source is a man aged 18 to 30 in good health. Some clones in this sample may be carry-over from other donors' samples. Sequenced: naive CD4+ T cells from PBMCs. As to subset: CD45RA+ positively selected. CDR3 nucleotides: TGTGCCAGCAGCAAAAGAAACAGGAATCGGGACAAACAAGCCAAAAACATTCAGTACTTC. Protein sequence: CASSKRNRNRDKQAKNIQYF.